A selection of T cell receptor beta chains follows, all from one sample in a study of Ad26.COV2.S vaccination and SARS-CoV-2 variants. Produced via immunoSEQ multiplex PCR; TCRdb's table is partial and in-frame only. The sample records about 350,000 clones, around 89% being singletons. The source material was peripheral blood, sampled in a trial of Ad26.COV2.S vaccine versus placebo. These receptors were taken from a person aged 18 to 59 who received the Ad26.COV2.S COVID-19 vaccine or a placebo. Both conserved end residues are part of each CDR3. A D gene is named only where the DNA matches it firmly. Size tells how often a clone was seen (once, few, many) or the class of an expanded clone, and some rows leave it out.

CASSLGSGYEQYF	TGCGCCAGCAGCTTGGGTTCGGGGTACGAGCAGTACTTC	.	TRBJ2-7	TRBV5-1	.
CASSLSGYGYTF	TGTGCCAGCAGTTTATCAGGTTATGGCTACACCTTC	.	TRBJ1-2	TRBV27	.
CASSATLNTEAFF	TGTGCCAGCAGTGCAACATTGAACACTGAAGCTTTCTTT	.	TRBJ1-1	TRBV6-4	.
CASSPLLGEQYF	TGTGCCAGCAGCCCCCTCTTGGGCGAGCAGTACTTC	.	TRBJ2-7	TRBV7-2	.
CASSLAVEAFF	TGTGCCAGCAGCTTAGCCGTTGAAGCTTTCTTT	.	TRBJ1-1	TRBV13	once
CASSRRSAGSYNEQFF	TGTGCCAGCAGCCGTAGGAGTGCGGGATCCTACAATGAGCAGTTCTTC	.	TRBJ2-1	TRBV7-6	.
CASSRQGINQPQHF	TGTGCCAGCAGTAGACAGGGGATCAATCAGCCCCAGCATTTT	TRBD1	TRBJ1-5	TRBV2	few
CAISETSSGSGETQYF	TGTGCCATCAGTGAGACTTCTAGCGGGAGTGGAGAGACCCAGTACTTC	TRBD2	TRBJ2-5	TRBV10-3	.
CASSLWTSGGPLQDTQYF	TGTGCCAGCAGTTTATGGACTAGCGGGGGGCCCCTCCAAGATACGCAGTATTTT	TRBD2	TRBJ2-3	TRBV6-2/TRBV6-3	.
CASSVGGTGDTEAFF	TGTGCCAGCAGCGTAGGAGGAACCGGAGACACTGAAGCTTTCTTT	.	TRBJ1-1	TRBV9	.
CASSLSTGIGEKLFF	TGTGCCAGCAGTTTAAGTACGGGGATAGGGGAAAAACTGTTTTTT	.	TRBJ1-4	TRBV28	.
CASSLSPNTEAFF	TGCGCCAGCAGCTTGAGTCCGAACACTGAAGCTTTCTTT	.	TRBJ1-1	TRBV5-1	few
CASSLIGTSGRLEQFF	TGTGCCAGCAGTCTCATAGGGACTAGCGGGAGGCTTGAGCAGTTCTTC	TRBD2	TRBJ2-1	TRBV28	.
CASSPQAAGNEQFF	TGTGCCAGCAGCCCACAAGCCGCCGGGAATGAGCAGTTCTTC	.	TRBJ2-1	TRBV9	.
CASSQDRGTGSDTQYF	TGCGCCAGCAGCCAAGATCGTGGGACAGGGTCGGATACGCAGTATTTT	TRBD1	TRBJ2-3	TRBV4-3	.
CASSLGRGGYEQYF	TGCGCCAGCAGCTTGGGAAGGGGAGGGTACGAGCAGTACTTC	TRBD2	TRBJ2-7	TRBV5-1	.
CAWSDYYEQYF	TGTGCCTGGAGTGACTACTACGAGCAGTACTTC	.	TRBJ2-7	TRBV30	.
CAIDRLREAFF	TGTGCCATCGACCGACTCAGAGAAGCTTTCTTT	.	TRBJ1-1	TRBV6-5	.
CASSHRTSGRETQYF	TGTGCCAGCAGCCACCGGACTAGCGGACGAGAGACCCAGTACTTC	TRBD2	TRBJ2-5	TRBV7-8	.
CASSLAYRQNTGELFF	TGTGCCAGCAGCTTAGCGTATAGGCAGAACACCGGGGAGCTGTTTTTT	.	TRBJ2-2	TRBV7-2	.
CASSPWTASSYEQYF	TGTGCCAGCAGCCCCTGGACCGCTAGCTCCTACGAGCAGTACTTC	.	TRBJ2-7	TRBV4-2	.
CASSSKLPGTGISPLHF	TGTGCCAGCAGCTCCAAGCTGCCCGGGACAGGGATCTCACCCCTCCACTTT	TRBD1	TRBJ1-6	TRBV11-2	.
CASSENRDVNSPLHF	TGCGCCAGCAGTGAGAACAGGGATGTCAATTCACCCCTCCACTTT	.	TRBJ1-6	TRBV10-2	few
CASSWHRDKADRNTIYF	TGTGCCAGCAGCTGGCACCGGGACAAGGCCGATCGAAACACCATATATTTT	.	TRBJ1-3	TRBV7-9	.
CASRRNEGQLLGVNSPLHF	TGTGCCAGCAGACGAAACGAGGGACAGCTTCTAGGGGTTAATTCACCCCTCCACTTT	TRBD1	TRBJ1-6	TRBV28	.
CASSPETGALTDTQYF	TGTGCCAGCAGCCCGGAGACAGGGGCGCTCACAGATACGCAGTATTTT	TRBD1	TRBJ2-3	TRBV5-6	.
CASSFGAGGTEAFF	TGTGCCAGCAGCTTTGGGGCAGGGGGCACTGAAGCTTTCTTT	TRBD1	TRBJ1-1	TRBV5-6	once